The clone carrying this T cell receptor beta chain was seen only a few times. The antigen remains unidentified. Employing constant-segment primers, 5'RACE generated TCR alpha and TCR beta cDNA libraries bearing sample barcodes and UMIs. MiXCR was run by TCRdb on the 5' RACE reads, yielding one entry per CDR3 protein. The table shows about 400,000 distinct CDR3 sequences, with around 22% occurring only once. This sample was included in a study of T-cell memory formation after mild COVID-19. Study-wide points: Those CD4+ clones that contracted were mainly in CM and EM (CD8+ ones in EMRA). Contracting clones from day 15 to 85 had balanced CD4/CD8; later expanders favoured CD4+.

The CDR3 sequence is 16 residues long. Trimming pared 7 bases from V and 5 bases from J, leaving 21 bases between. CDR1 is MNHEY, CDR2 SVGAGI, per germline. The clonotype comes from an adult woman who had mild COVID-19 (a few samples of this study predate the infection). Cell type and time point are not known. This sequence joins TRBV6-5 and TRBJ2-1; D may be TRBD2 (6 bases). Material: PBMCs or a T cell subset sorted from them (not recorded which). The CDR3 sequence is CASTARYWGEDNEQFF. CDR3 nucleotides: TGTGCCAGCACGGCTCGCTATTGGGGGGAGGACAATGAGCAGTTCTTC.